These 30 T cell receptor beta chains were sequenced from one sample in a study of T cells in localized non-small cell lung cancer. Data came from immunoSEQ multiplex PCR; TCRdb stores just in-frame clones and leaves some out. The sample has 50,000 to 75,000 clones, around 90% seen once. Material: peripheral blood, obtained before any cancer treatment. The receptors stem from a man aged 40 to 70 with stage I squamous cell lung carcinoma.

CDR3 sequence reads: CASRPGQATNEKLFF. The CDR3 bases are TGTGCCAGCAGACCAGGACAGGCAACTAATGAAAAACTGTTTTTT. The chain joins TRBV27 to TRBJ1-4, with 7 bases matching TRBD1. V shed 6 bases and J 0 bases; nucleotides not matched to a gene: 4. The CDR3 extends over 15 amino acids. Germline-derived CDR1 and CDR2 are MNHEY and SMNVEV (reference sequence).

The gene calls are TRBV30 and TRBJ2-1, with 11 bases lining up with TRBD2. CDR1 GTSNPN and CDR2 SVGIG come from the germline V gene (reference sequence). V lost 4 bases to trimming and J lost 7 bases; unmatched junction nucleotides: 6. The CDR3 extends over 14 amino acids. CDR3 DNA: TGTGCCTGGAACTCGGGACTAGCGGCGAATGAGCAGTTCTTC. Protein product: CAWNSGLAANEQFF.

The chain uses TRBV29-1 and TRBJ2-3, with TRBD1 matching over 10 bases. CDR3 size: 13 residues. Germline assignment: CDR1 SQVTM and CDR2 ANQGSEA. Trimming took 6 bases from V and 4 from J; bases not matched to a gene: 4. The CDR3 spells CSVGQGSSDTQYF. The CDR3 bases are TGCAGCGTGGGACAGGGGAGTTCAGATACGCAGTATTTT.

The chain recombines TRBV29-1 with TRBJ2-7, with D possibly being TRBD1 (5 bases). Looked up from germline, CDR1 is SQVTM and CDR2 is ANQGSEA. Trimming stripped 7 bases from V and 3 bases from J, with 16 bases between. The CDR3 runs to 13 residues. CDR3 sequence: CSAGHRQDYEQYF. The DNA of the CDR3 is TGCAGCGCAGGACACCGCCAAGACTACGAGCAGTACTTC.

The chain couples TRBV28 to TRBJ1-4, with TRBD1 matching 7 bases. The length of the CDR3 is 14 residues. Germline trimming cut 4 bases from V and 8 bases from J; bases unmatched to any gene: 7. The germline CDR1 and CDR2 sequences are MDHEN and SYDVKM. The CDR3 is CASSSTGVWEKLFF. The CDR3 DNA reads TGTGCCAGCAGTTCCACAGGGGTTTGGGAAAAACTGTTTTTT. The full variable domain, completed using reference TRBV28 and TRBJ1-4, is DVKVTQSSRYLVKRTGEKVFLECVQDMDHENMFWYRQDPGLGLRLIYFSYDVKMKEKGDIPEGYSVSREKKERFSLILESASTNQTSMYLCASSSTGVWEKLFFGSGTQLSVL.

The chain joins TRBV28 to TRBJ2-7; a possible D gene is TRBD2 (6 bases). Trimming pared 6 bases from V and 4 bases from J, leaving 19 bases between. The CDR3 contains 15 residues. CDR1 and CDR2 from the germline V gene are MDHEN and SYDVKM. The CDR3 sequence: CASSPTRGWDYEQYF. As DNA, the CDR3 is TGTGCCAGCAGCCCTACCCGGGGGTGGGATTACGAGCAGTACTTC. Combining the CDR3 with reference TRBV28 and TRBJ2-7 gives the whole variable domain DVKVTQSSRYLVKRTGEKVFLECVQDMDHENMFWYRQDPGLGLRLIYFSYDVKMKEKGDIPEGYSVSREKKERFSLILESASTNQTSMYLCASSPTRGWDYEQYFGPGTRLTVT.

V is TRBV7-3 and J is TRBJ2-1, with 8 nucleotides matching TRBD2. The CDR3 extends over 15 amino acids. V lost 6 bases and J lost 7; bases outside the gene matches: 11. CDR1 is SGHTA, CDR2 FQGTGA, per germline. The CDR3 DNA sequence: TGTGCCAGCAGTCCGTTGCGGAGCGGGAGAAATGAGCAGTTCTTC. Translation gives CASSPLRSGRNEQFF.

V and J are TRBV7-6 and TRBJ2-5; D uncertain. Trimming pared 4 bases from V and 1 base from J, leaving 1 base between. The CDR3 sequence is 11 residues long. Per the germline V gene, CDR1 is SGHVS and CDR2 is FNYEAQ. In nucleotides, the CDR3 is TGTGCCAGCAGCTCCCAAGAGACCCAGTACTTC. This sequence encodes CASSSQETQYF.

The CDR3 is CASSLEPGQGEAFF. CDR3 coding DNA: TGTGCCAGCAGCTTAGAACCGGGACAGGGTGAAGCTTTCTTT. This chain connects TRBV11-1 to TRBJ1-1, with 9 nucleotides matching TRBD1. Germline CDR1 is SGHAT and CDR2 is FQDESV (reference sequence). This CDR3 has 14 residues. V shed 1 base, J shed 7 bases, and the junction held 4 bases outside the gene matches.

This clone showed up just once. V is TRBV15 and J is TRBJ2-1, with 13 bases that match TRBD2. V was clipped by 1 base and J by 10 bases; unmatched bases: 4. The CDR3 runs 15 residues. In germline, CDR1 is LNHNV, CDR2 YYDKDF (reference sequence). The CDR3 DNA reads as TGTGCCACCAGCAGAGTACTAGCGGGAGGGGGCGAGCAGTTCTTC. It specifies CATSRVLAGGGEQFF. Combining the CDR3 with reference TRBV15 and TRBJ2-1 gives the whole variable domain DAMVIQNPRYQVTQFGKPVTLSCSQTLNHNVMYWYQQKSSQAPKLLFHYYDKDFNNEADTPDNFQSRRPNTSFCFLDIRSPGLGDTAMYLCATSRVLAGGGEQFFGPGTRLTVL.

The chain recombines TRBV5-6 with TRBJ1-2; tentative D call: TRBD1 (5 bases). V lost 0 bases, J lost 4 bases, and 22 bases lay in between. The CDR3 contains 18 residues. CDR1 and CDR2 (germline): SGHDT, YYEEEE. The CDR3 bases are TGTGCCAGCAGCTTGGATAAGTGGGAAGGGGAGGCGAGCTATGGCTACACCTTC. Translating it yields CASSLDKWEGEASYGYTF.

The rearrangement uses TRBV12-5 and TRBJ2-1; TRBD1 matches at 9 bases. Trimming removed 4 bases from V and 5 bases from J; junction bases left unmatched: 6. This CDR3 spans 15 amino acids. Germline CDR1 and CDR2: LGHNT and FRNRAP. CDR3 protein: CASGSGQGGHNEQFF. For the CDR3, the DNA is TGTGCTAGTGGTTCGGGACAGGGTGGGCACAATGAGCAGTTCTTC. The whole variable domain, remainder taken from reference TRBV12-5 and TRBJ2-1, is DARVTQTPRHKVTEMGQEVTMRCQPILGHNTVFWYRQTMMQGLELLAYFRNRAPLDDSGMPKDRFSAEMPDATLATLKIQPSEPRDSAVYFCASGSGQGGHNEQFFGPGTRLTVL.

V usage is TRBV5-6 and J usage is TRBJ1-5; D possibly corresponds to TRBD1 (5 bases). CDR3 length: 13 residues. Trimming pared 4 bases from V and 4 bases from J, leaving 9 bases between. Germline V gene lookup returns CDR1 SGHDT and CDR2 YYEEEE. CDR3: CASSPAGNQPQHF. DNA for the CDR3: TGTGCCAGCAGCCCGGCAGGGAATCAGCCCCAGCATTTT.

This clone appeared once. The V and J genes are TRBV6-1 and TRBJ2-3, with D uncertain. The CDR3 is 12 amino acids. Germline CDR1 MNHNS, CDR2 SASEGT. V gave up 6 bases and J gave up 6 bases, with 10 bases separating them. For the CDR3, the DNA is TGTGCCAGCAGCAGCAGCCGCGATACGCAGTATTTT. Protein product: CASSSSRDTQYF.

CDR3 DNA sequence: TGTGCCAGCAGTCGTTCGGGACTAGCTGAATACAATGAGCAGTTCTTC. It codes for CASSRSGLAEYNEQFF. This chain joins TRBV9 and TRBJ2-1, with TRBD2 matching 9 bases. Germline CDR1 is SGDLS and CDR2 is YYNGEE. V lost 5 bases and J lost 4; bases outside the gene matches: 10. The CDR3 contains 16 residues.

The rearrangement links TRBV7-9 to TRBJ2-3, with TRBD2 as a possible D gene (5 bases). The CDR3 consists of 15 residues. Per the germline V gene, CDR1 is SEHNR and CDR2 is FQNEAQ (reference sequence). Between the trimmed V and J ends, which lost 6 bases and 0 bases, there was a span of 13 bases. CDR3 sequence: CASSHKRLSTDTQYF. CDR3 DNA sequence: TGTGCCAGCAGTCATAAGCGGCTTAGCACAGATACGCAGTATTTT.

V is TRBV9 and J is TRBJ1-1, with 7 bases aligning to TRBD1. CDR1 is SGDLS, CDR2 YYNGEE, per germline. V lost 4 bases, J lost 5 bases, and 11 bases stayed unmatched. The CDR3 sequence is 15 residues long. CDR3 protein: CASSTRQGPGTEAFF. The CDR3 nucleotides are TGTGCCAGCAGCACCCGACAGGGCCCAGGGACTGAAGCTTTCTTT.

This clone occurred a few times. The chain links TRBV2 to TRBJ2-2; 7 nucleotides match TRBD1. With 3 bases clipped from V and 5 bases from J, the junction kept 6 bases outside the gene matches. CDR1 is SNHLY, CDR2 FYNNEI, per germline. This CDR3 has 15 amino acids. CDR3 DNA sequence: TGTGCCAGCAGTGAGAGGGGGCTGGGTACCGGGGAGCTGTTTTTT. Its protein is CASSERGLGTGELFF. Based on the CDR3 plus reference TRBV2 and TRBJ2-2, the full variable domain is EPEVTQTPSHQVTQMGQEVILRCVPISNHLYFYWYRQILGQKVEFLVSFYNNEISEKSEIFDDQFSVERPDGSNFTLKIRSTKLEDSAMYFCASSERGLGTGELFFGEGSRLTVL.

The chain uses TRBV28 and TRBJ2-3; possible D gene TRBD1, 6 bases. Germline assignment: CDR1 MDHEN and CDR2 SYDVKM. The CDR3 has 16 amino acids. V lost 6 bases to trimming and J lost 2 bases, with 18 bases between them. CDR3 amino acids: CASSPRQGRLTDTQYF. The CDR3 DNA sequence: TGTGCCAGCAGCCCACGGCAGGGGAGACTCACAGATACGCAGTATTTT.

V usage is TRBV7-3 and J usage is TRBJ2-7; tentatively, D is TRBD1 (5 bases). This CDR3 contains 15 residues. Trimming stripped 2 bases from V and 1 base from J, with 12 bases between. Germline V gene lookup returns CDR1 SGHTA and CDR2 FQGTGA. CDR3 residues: CASSLQGSSSYEQYF. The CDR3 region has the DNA TGTGCCAGCAGCTTACAGGGCAGTTCTTCCTACGAGCAGTACTTC.

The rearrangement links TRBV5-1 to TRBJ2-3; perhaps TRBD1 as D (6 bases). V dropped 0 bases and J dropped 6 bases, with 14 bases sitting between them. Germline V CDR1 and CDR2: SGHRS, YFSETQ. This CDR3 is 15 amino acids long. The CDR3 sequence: CASSLEGQSPDTQYF. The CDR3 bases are TGCGCCAGCAGCTTGGAGGGACAATCCCCCGATACGCAGTATTTT.

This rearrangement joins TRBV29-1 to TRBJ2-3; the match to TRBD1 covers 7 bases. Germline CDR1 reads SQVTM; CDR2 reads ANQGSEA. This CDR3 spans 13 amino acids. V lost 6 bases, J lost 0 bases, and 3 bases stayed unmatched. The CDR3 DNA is TGCAGCGTGCGCAGGGGGAGCACAGATACGCAGTATTTT. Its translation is CSVRRGSTDTQYF.

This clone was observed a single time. The CDR3 nucleotides are TGTGCCACCAGACAGGACTACTCCTACAATGAGCAGTTCTTC. Protein: CATRQDYSYNEQFF. V is TRBV15 and J is TRBJ2-1; TRBD2 might be the D (6 bases). Germline lookup yields CDR1 LNHNV and CDR2 YYDKDF (reference sequence). The CDR3 spans 14 residues. Trimming left V 6 bases short and J 0 bases short, with 9 bases between.

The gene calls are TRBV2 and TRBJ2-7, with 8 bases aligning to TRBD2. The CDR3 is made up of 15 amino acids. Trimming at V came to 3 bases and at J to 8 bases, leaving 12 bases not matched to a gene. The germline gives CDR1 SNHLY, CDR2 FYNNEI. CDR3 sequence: CASSDPWRSGGKQYF. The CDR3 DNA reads TGTGCCAGCAGTGACCCATGGAGGTCGGGGGGGAAGCAGTACTTC. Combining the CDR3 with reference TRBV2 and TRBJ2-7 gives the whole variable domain EPEVTQTPSHQVTQMGQEVILRCVPISNHLYFYWYRQILGQKVEFLVSFYNNEISEKSEIFDDQFSVERPDGSNFTLKIRSTKLEDSAMYFCASSDPWRSGGKQYFGPGTRLTVT.

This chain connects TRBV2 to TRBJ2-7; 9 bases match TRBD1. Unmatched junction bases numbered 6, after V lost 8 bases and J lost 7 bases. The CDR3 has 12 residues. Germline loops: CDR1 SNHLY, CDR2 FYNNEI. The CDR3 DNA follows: TGTGCCAGCCGGACAGGGGCGTGGGAGCAGTACTTC. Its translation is CASRTGAWEQYF.

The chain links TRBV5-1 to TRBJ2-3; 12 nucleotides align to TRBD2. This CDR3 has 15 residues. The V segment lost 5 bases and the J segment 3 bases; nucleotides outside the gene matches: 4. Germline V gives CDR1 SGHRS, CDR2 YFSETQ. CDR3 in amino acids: CASSSTSGSTDTQYF. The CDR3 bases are TGCGCCAGCAGTTCGACTAGCGGGAGTACAGATACGCAGTATTTT.

The CDR3 bases are TGTGCCAGCAGTTACGGCCGGGAAAACACTGAAGCTTTCTTT. It yields the protein CASSYGRENTEAFF. The rearrangement joins TRBV6-5 to TRBJ1-1; D is uncertain. The V gene's germline CDR1 is MNHEY and CDR2 SVGAGI. There are 14 residues in the CDR3. The V end lost 2 bases, the J end lost 2 bases, and 9 bases lay between the germline ends.

CDR3 residues: CASSEDRVDTEAFF. In DNA form, the CDR3 reads TGTGCCAGCAGTGAAGACAGGGTCGACACTGAAGCTTTCTTT. The rearrangement joins TRBV6-5 to TRBJ1-1; 7 bases fit TRBD1. With V trimmed by 5 bases and J by 3 bases, 6 bases remained unmatched. This CDR3 contains 14 residues. The germline V gene has CDR1 MNHEY and CDR2 SVGAGI.

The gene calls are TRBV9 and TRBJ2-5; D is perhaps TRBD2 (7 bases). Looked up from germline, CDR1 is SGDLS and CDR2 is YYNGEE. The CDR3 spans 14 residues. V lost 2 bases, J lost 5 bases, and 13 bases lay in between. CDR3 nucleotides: TGTGCCAGCAGCGTTAGCGGGCAGGGGGAGACCCAGTACTTC. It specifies CASSVSGQGETQYF.

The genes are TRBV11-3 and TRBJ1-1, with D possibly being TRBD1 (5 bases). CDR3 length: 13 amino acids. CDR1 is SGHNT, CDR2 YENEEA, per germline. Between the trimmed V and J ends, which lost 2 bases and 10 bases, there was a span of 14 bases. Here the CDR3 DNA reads TGTGCCAGCAGCTTATCAGGGAGCGGCGGAGCTTTCTTT. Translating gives CASSLSGSGGAFF.